This entry describes one T cell receptor (beta chain). Its antigen is currently unknown. This record comes from a study of T cell responses to AZD1222 COVID-19 vaccine. Repertoires were generated with immunoSEQ multiplex PCR, while TCRdb's copy carries only in-frame clones and drops some. The sample includes fewer than 150,000 clones, about 93% of them seen just once. Notes on the study in general: Donors in the cohort were predominantly white British and more often female, and clonal diversity was possibly underestimated. Increased Spike-specific TCR breadth and depth were observed after two AZD1222 doses.

The junction had 9 bases not matched to a gene; V was cut back by 6 bases and J by 5 bases. From germline, CDR1 is KGHSH and CDR2 LQKENI. CDR3 length equals 14 residues. This chain joins TRBV18 and TRBJ1-1, with 7 bases lining up with TRBD1. The sequence derives from an adult in good health. The specimen was peripheral blood, collected on day 0 of AZD1222 vaccination. As DNA, the CDR3 is TGTGCCAGCTCCTTGTCTTCAGGGGGGACTGAAGCTTTCTTT. As protein: CASSLSSGGTEAFF.